This T cell receptor beta chain was identified in a study of CD8 T cells in ankylosing spondylitis. Overall study findings and caveats: Blood from ankylosing spondylitis patients appeared to carry a characteristic eight-variant TCR beta motif. Reportedly, significant enrichment of disease-linked clones occurred in matched ankylosing spondylitis synovial fluid. A CD8+ phenotype characterized the disease-linked clones, which were relatively rare in peripheral blood.

As to this clonotype: Its target is unknown.

Quantitative 5'-RACE was performed with molecular barcodes, and it yielded the TCR beta libraries. TCRdb reprocessed the 5' RACE reads with MiXCR, giving one entry per CDR3 protein. The data hold hundreds of thousands of distinct CDR3 sequences, with approximately 12% observed a single time. Germline CDR1 and CDR2: ENHRY and SYGVKD. The CDR3 has 15 residues. V was shortened by 1 base and J by 7 bases, with 16 bases between the two germline ends. The source of this sequence is a male donor with ankylosing spondylitis. The specimen was blood, either unsorted or a sorted T cell fraction (not recorded which). The chain combines TRBV10-3 with TRBJ1-1; D unresolved. This chain's CDR3 is CAISEFRQPGGEAFF. The CDR3 DNA follows: TGTGCCATCAGTGAGTTTCGACAACCGGGCGGTGAAGCTTTCTTT.